The clone carrying this T cell receptor (beta chain) occurred many times. Its specificity is not known. The CDR3 has 13 amino acids. V dropped 4 bases and J dropped 1 base, with 7 bases sitting between them. CDR1 KGHSH and CDR2 LQKENI come from the germline V gene. Alongside a J-beta primer mix, a sample-barcoded 5' primer served in a second PCR lasting about 7 to 11 cycles. TCRdb re-called the 5' RACE reads with MiXCR, one entry per CDR3 protein. The table records 1.5 million or so distinct CDR3 sequences, about 40% of them present only once. The data were taken from a study of blood T cells in healthy people across ages. Findings of the study overall: Diversity estimates from one million T cells were considered underestimates. Older individuals had lower TCR beta diversity per million T cells (the decline was roughly linear).

Each donor had around 11 milliliters of peripheral blood drawn. RNA extraction gave at least 5.5 micrograms of total RNA per sample. The chain uses TRBV18 and TRBJ2-5; D unresolved. Sequencing was done on a sample of blood. This clonotype originated in a young woman in good health. The CDR3, as DNA: TGTGCCAGCTCACGACACTTCCAAGAGACCCAGTACTTC. Translation: CASSRHFQETQYF.